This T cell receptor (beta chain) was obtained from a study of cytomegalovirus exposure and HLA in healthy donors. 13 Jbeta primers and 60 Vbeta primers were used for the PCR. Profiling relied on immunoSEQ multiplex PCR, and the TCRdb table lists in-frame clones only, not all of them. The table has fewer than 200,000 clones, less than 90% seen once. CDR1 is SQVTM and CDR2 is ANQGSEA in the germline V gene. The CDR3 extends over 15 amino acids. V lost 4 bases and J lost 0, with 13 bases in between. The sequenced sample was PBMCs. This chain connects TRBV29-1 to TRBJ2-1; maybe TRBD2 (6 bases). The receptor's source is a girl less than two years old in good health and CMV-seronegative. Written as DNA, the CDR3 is TGCAGCGTTGTCCGGGACTCGAGCTCCTACAATGAGCAGTTCTTC. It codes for CSVVRDSSSYNEQFF.